The entry below describes one T cell receptor beta chain. In its sample, this clonotype was seen a few times. This receptor's antigen is unknown. Base qualities are not at hand, and no much larger clone is one base apart. Libraries were built with 5' RACE. Instrument on record: Illumina HiSeq 2000. A universal primer binding site was introduced by template switching, and a unique molecular identifier was present in the final cDNA, enabling accurate counting of TCR cDNA molecules. Specific primers in the conserved constant-segment region were used to synthesize first-strand cDNA for the TCR alpha and beta chains. To control for contamination, each cDNA library was double barcoded with a SMART-Mk sample barcode plus Illumina barcodes. Two successive PCR steps introduced TruSeq adapter sequences along with Illumina sample barcodes. The Illumina HiSeq platform was used with custom primers to sequence TCR alpha and beta cDNA libraries. Per the source publication's procedure: MiGEC was used to process raw reads and extract unique molecular identifiers, and MiXCR was used to find CDR3 positions. Recombination models were inferred per individual with the repgenHMM and IGoR tools using an EM algorithm. The tcR package in R was used for shared clonotype analysis, with sharing normalized by the product of cloneset sizes. To study raw recombination without the effects of thymic and clonal selection, out-of-frame nonproductive sequences were analyzed. TCRdb's own reprocessing of the public reads used fastp at Q25 and MiXCR and kept productive beta chains. For every CDR3 protein sequence, its rows merge into one entry that carries the most common genes and DNA. The V and J calls, along with clone size, are taken from TCRdb and not from the paper's own processing. The sample records around 670,000 distinct CDR3 sequences, around 6.1% of which are singletons. The leading ten clones occupy 1.5% to 2% of the sample.

The germline V gene supplies CDR1 KGHDR and CDR2 SFDVKD. The CDR3, cysteine through phenylalanine, is 17 amino acids long. Just the 51-base CDR3 DNA is kept, in frame starting at base 1. V is pruned by 1 base and J by 7 bases, leaving 10 bases of the junction without a gene match. This sample is part of a study of identical twins (dated by TCRdb to 2016 to 2017). In the study overall: To test whether fetal clonotypes persist, this study deep-sequenced TCR alpha and beta repertoires from monozygotic twins, from unrelated adults of various ages, and from cord blood. Replicate twin experiments were performed at different times using different library preparation protocols to rule out contamination.

Overall study results and their limits: Zero-insertion analyses could be partly confounded by invariant T cells such as MAIT and iNKT, although diverse VJ usage argued against such confounding for most clonotypes. In monozygotic twins, recombination models systematically underestimated out-of-frame TCR alpha sharing, but the models matched the sharing seen between unrelated individuals. Fewer insertions were carried by abundant cord blood beta clonotypes, a similar but weaker trend appeared in young adult naive repertoires, and no such trend appeared in memory repertoires. Compared with coincidental sharing between unrelated individuals, out-of-frame TCR alpha sequences shared between twins had an excess of sequences with low generation probability. A weaker excess of twin sharing was found in beta out-of-frame sequences because the signal-to-noise ratio was lowered by fewer shared sequences. Conclusions relied on cross-sectional statistical analysis, since the same donors could not be followed over many years.

Only healthy Caucasian donors were included. The researchers also sequenced three unrelated adults who were not twins: a male aged 18 to 30, a male aged 50 to 59, and a female aged 50 to 59. Using Miltenyi CD45RO+ enrichment and human naive T-cell isolation kits, memory (CD45RO+) and naive T cells were isolated from PBMC. Recombination connected TRBV24-1 to TRBJ2-1, with 9 middle bases fitting TRBD1. This receptor was taken from a man aged 18 to 29 in good health. The sequencing sample was made of naive T cells sorted from blood. Explained via the paper, the cell subset or site label denotes: cells isolated with a human naive T-cell isolation kit. The bases read TGTGCCACCAGTGATTTAGGACAGGGGTCTACGGGGAATGAGCAGTTCTTC. Translated, it gives CATSDLGQGSTGNEQFF.